This TCR beta chain was found in a study of CD8 T cells in Susac syndrome. Study summary: Patients with Susac syndrome had blood drawn and were at that point therapy-naive, on corticosteroids, or on intravenous immunoglobulin alone.

The RNA input was roughly 0.45 to 1 ug, and it was reverse transcribed with random hexamers. Multiplex immunoSEQ PCR targeted 54 Vbeta and 13 Jbeta TCR beta segments. In TCRdb, the immunoSEQ multiplex PCR reads were re-called with MiXCR into one record per CDR3 protein. The table has 200,000 to 250,000 distinct CDR3 sequences, about 95% seen once. The V end was cut by 0 bases, the J end by 6 bases, with 7 bases between. This CDR3 contains 13 residues. Germline-derived CDR1 and CDR2 are SGHRS and YFSETQ. Peripheral blood CD8+ and CD4+ T cells were profiled by TCR beta sequencing. The receptor was isolated from a human donor with Susac syndrome. The sequencing input was CD4+ T cells from PBMCs. This chain links TRBV5-1 with TRBJ1-5; no clear D gene. The CDR3 DNA reads TGCGCCAGCAGCTTGGACATCGCTCAGCCCCAGCATTTT. The encoded protein is CASSLDIAQPQHF. Full variable domain (rest looked up from reference TRBV5-1 and TRBJ1-5): KAGVTQTPRYLIKTRGQQVTLSCSPISGHRSVSWYQQTPGQGLQFLFEYFSETQRNKGNFPGRFSGRQFSNSRSEMNVSTLELGDSALYLCASSLDIAQPQHFGDGTRLSIL.